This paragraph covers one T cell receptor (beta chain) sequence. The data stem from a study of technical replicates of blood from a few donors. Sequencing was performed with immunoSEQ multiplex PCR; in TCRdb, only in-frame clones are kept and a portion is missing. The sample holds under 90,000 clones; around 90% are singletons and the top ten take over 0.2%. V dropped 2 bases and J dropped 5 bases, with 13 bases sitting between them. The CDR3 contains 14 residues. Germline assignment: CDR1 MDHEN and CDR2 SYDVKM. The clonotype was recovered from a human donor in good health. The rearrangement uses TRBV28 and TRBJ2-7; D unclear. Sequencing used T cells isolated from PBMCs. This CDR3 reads CASSLERKSDEQYF. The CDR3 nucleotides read TGTGCCAGCAGTTTAGAGCGCAAAAGCGACGAGCAGTACTTC.